The 13 T cell receptor beta chains in this list originate from one sample, sequenced in a study of blood T cell repertoires in COVID-19. This table comes from immunoSEQ multiplex PCR, and its TCRdb copy is limited to in-frame clones, with some not included. The sample shows approximately 300,000 clones, around four fifths of them seen only once. The sample taken for sequencing was peripheral blood. Source of these receptors: a woman in her 50s with active or convalescent COVID-19.

This clone was seen ten or more times. This sequence joins TRBV6-5 and TRBJ1-5, with D uncertain. V lost 8 bases and J 9 bases, leaving 17 bases between the germline ends. The CDR3 extends over 13 amino acids. Looked up from germline, CDR1 is MNHEY and CDR2 is SVGAGI. The CDR3 coding sequence is TGTGCCAGCGGGGAGGGTATAGTTAGGCCCCAGCATTTT. Amino acids: CASGEGIVRPQHF.

The rearrangement links TRBV11-2 to TRBJ1-2, with D unresolved. This CDR3 has 15 residues. V lost 3 bases, J lost 3 bases, and 14 bases lay in between. The V gene's germline CDR1 is SGHAT and CDR2 FQNNGV. The CDR3 coding sequence is TGTGCCAGCAGCTTTGAACTTACGTCTCACTATGGCTACACCTTC. Its protein is CASSFELTSHYGYTF.

This chain links TRBV19 with TRBJ1-5; tentatively, D is TRBD1 (6 bases). The CDR3 length is 14 residues. Trimming cost V 8 bases and J 9 bases, with 20 bases left between them. CDR1 and CDR2 from the germline V gene are LNHDA and SQIVND (reference sequence). The CDR3 bases are TGTGCCAGTCTCCCCGACAGGCCCTTGGCGCCCCAGCATTTT. As protein: CASLPDRPLAPQHF.

The chain employs TRBV24-1 and TRBJ1-2; 8 bases line up with TRBD1. Germline lookup yields CDR1 KGHDR and CDR2 SFDVKD. Losses at the gene ends were 4 bases for V and 4 bases for J; bases not matched to a gene: 4. The CDR3 extends over 14 amino acids. CDR3 in amino acids: CATSDPGGGYGYTF. In DNA, the CDR3 is TGTGCCACCAGTGACCCAGGGGGCGGCTATGGCTACACCTTC.

The chain carries TRBV25-1 and TRBJ1-2; D is perhaps TRBD1 (6 bases). CDR3 length: 17 residues. Germline CDR1 MGHDK, CDR2 SYGVNS. Trimming shortened V by 0 bases and J by 8 bases, and 22 bases separated the two germline ends. The CDR3 DNA sequence: TGTGCCAGCAGTGAATATGCCTCAGGAATTACCCAGGGGGGCTACACCTTC. It codes for CASSEYASGITQGGYTF.

This clone is a singleton in its sample. CDR3 in amino acids: CASSGIVTEAFF. CDR3 in DNA: TGTGCCAGCAGTGGAATAGTAACTGAAGCTTTCTTT. The chain uses TRBV2 and TRBJ1-1; no reliable D call. CDR1 SNHLY and CDR2 FYNNEI come from the germline V gene. Trimming stripped 4 bases from V and 5 bases from J, with 8 bases between. The CDR3 contains 12 residues.

V is TRBV7-6 and J is TRBJ2-3; no reliable D call. Germline V gene lookup returns CDR1 SGHVS and CDR2 FNYEAQ. The V end lost 3 bases, the J end lost 2 bases, and 12 bases lay between the germline ends. The CDR3 runs to 15 residues. As DNA, the CDR3 is TGTGCCAGCAGCTTTAGCAGCGCCTTCACAGATACGCAGTATTTT. Amino acid sequence: CASSFSSAFTDTQYF.

This sequence joins TRBV20-1 and TRBJ2-1; D is perhaps TRBD1 (6 bases). V was clipped by 3 bases and J by 12 bases, with 18 bases between them. This CDR3 spans 13 amino acids. Germline loops: CDR1 DFQATT, CDR2 SNEGSKA (reference sequence). The CDR3 region has the DNA TGCAGTGCTAGTTCAGGGGTCCTTGTAGGGCAGTTCTTC. Translation gives CSASSGVLVGQFF.

The rearrangement links TRBV9 to TRBJ1-2; D not resolved. Between the trimmed V and J ends, which lost 1 base and 5 bases, there was a span of 6 bases. The CDR3 is made up of 12 amino acids. The germline CDR1 and CDR2 sequences are SGDLS and YYNGEE. The CDR3 region has the DNA TGTGCCAGCAGCGTAAACGGGTATGGCTACACCTTC. This sequence encodes CASSVNGYGYTF.

The rearrangement uses TRBV24-1 and TRBJ2-3, with 9 bases aligning to TRBD2. V lost 4 bases to trimming and J lost 6 bases; unmatched junction nucleotides: 10. CDR3 length: 16 residues. In germline, CDR1 is KGHDR, CDR2 SFDVKD. CDR3 sequence: CATSDRLAGEIDTQYF. The CDR3 DNA follows: TGTGCCACCAGTGACCGGTTAGCGGGAGAAATCGATACGCAGTATTTT.

This clone has a single count. V and J are TRBV19 and TRBJ2-4; D is uncertain. This CDR3 is 13 amino acids long. CDR1 LNHDA and CDR2 SQIVND come from the germline V gene (reference sequence). V shed 6 bases and J shed 0 bases, with 6 bases lying between them. The CDR3 reads CASRALAKNIQYF. For the CDR3, the DNA is TGTGCCAGTAGAGCCTTAGCCAAAAACATTCAGTACTTC. The full variable domain, rest sourced from reference TRBV19 and TRBJ2-4, is DGGITQSPKYLFRKEGQNVTLSCEQNLNHDAMYWYRQDPGQGLRLIYYSQIVNDFQKGDIAEGYSVSREKKESFPLTVTSAQKNPTAFYLCASRALAKNIQYFGAGTRLSVL.

This chain links TRBV10-3 with TRBJ2-1; 11 bases agree with TRBD2. The CDR3 extends over 15 amino acids. V shed 5 bases, J shed 2 bases, and the junction held 2 bases outside the gene matches. CDR1 ENHRY and CDR2 SYGVKD come from the germline V gene. The CDR3 DNA reads as TGTGCCATCAGTTTACTAGCGGGGGCCTACAATGAGCAGTTCTTC. This translates into CAISLLAGAYNEQFF.

The V and J genes are TRBV19 and TRBJ2-2; perhaps TRBD1 as D (5 bases). CDR3 size: 13 residues. Trimming left V 3 bases short and J 6 bases short, with 8 bases between. Looked up from germline, CDR1 is LNHDA and CDR2 is SQIVND (reference sequence). DNA of the CDR3: TGTGCCAGTAGTATTTTGACAGCCGGGGAGCTGTTTTTT. This translates into CASSILTAGELFF.